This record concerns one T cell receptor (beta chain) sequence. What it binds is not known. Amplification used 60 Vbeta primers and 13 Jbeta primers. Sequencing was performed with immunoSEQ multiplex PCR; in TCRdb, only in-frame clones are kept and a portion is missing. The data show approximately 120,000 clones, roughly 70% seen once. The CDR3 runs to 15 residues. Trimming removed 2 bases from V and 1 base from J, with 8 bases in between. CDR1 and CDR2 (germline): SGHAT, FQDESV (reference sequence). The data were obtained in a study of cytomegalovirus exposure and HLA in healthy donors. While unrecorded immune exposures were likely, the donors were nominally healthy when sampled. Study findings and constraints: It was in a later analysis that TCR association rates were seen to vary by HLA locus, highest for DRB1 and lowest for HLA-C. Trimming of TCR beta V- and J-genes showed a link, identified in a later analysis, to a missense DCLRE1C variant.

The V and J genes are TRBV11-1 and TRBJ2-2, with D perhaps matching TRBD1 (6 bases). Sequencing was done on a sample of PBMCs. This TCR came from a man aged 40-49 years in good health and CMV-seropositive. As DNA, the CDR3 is TGTGCCAGCAGCTTAATGGGACAGAACACCGGGGAGCTGTTTTTT. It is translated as CASSLMGQNTGELFF.